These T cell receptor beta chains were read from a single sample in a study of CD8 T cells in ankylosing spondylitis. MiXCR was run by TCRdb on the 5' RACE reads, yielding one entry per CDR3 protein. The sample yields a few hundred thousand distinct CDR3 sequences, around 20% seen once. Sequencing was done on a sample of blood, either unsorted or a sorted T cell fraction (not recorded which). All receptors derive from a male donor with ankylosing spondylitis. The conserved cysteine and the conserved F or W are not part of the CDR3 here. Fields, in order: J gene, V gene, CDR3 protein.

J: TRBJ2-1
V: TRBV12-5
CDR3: ASGLDGVRNEQF

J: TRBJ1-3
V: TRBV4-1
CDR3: ASSQEGGTVRDTIY

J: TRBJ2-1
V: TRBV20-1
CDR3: SAITGTGGSREQF

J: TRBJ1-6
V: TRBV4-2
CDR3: ASSQDPGLGSPLH

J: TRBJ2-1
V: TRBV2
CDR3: ASSATSSVYNEQF

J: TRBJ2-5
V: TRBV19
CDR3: ASSIAGNGETQY

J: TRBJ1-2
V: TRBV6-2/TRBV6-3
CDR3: ASTTQTRMWDGYT

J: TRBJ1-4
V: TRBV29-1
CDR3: SAWDGGGNEKLF

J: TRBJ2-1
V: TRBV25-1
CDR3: ASWGGGGRANEQF

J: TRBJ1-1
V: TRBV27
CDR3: ASSLSPPGTEAF

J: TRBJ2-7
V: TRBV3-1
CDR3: ASSQRQGAEQY

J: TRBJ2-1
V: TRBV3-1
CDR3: ASSQEALAGGPGNEQF

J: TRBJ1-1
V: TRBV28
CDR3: ASSSPGTGAPQNTEAF

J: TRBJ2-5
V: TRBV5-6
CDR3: ASSLFREGETQY

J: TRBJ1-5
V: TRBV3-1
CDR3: ASSQNPGQGLGNQPQH

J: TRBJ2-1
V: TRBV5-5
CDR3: ASSLVGFSSYNEQF

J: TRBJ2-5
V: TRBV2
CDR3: ASSAASGRASGTQY

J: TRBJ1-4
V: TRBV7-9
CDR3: ASSHRGGSEKLF

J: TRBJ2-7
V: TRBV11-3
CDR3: ASSLTESSYEQY

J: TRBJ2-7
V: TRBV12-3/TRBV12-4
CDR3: ASSLKSDTSSYEQY